Below, 32 T cell receptor beta chains from the same sample are listed, as sequenced in a study of CD8+ T cells in alopecia areata. It was cDNA, reverse transcribed from extracted RNA, that served as the sequencing template. Assay used: immunoSEQ multiplex PCR; TCRdb lists only in-frame clones, some missing. Among about 200,000 clones listed, around 62% were seen once. Sample: CD4+ T cells sorted from blood, taken at week 0. All receptors derive from a human donor with alopecia areata.

This chain links TRBV30 with TRBJ1-2; perhaps TRBD1 as D (6 bases). The germline CDR1 and CDR2 sequences are GTSNPN and SVGIG (reference sequence). V lost 0 bases, J lost 8 bases, and 13 bases lay in between. This CDR3 contains 13 residues. DNA for the CDR3: TGTGCCTGGAGTGTACTTTGGGGGCAAGGCTACACCTTC. Protein sequence: CAWSVLWGQGYTF. The entire variable domain, with the rest obtained from reference TRBV30 and TRBJ1-2, is as follows: SQTIHQWPATLVQPVGSPLSLECTVEGTSNPNLYWYRQAAGRGLQLLFYSVGIGQISSEVPQNLSASRPQDRQFILSSKKLLLSDSGFYLCAWSVLWGQGYTFGSGTRLTVV.

The rearrangement links TRBV5-1 to TRBJ1-1; 7 bases align to TRBD1. Trimming took 1 base from V and 8 from J; bases not matched to a gene: 8. CDR1 and CDR2 (germline): SGHRS, YFSETQ. There are 14 residues in the CDR3. The CDR3 DNA follows: TGCGCCAGCAGCTTGCCCGACAGGGTAGGCGAAGCTTTCTTT. Encoded protein: CASSLPDRVGEAFF. Full variable domain (remainder filled in from reference TRBV5-1 and TRBJ1-1): KAGVTQTPRYLIKTRGQQVTLSCSPISGHRSVSWYQQTPGQGLQFLFEYFSETQRNKGNFPGRFSGRQFSNSRSEMNVSTLELGDSALYLCASSLPDRVGEAFFGQGTRLTVV.

The sample holds one count of this clone. The chain recombines TRBV4-1 with TRBJ2-3; no reliable D call. Germline assignment: CDR1 MGHRA and CDR2 YSYEKL. This CDR3 spans 15 amino acids. Trimming cost V 1 base and J 4 bases, with 12 bases left between them. The CDR3 DNA reads as TGCGCCAGCAGCCAAGCTTGGATCGCGGCAGATACGCAGTATTTT. It yields the protein CASSQAWIAADTQYF.

The gene calls are TRBV5-1 and TRBJ2-7; TRBD1 aligns across 7 bases. V was clipped by 4 bases and J by 0 bases; unmatched bases: 7. The CDR3 consists of 15 residues. Germline CDR1 reads SGHRS; CDR2 reads YFSETQ. CDR3 sequence: CASSPGQESSYEQYF. CDR3 sequence (DNA): TGCGCCAGCAGCCCCGGACAGGAGAGCTCCTACGAGCAGTACTTC.

V usage is TRBV11-2 and J usage is TRBJ2-1, with unresolved D. V was shortened by 4 bases and J by 15 bases, with 16 bases between the two germline ends. The length of the CDR3 is 12 residues. Per the germline V gene, CDR1 is SGHAT and CDR2 is FQNNGV. In DNA form, the CDR3 reads TGTGCCAGCAGCTCCAGCTTTCAGGTGGGGTTCTTC. This sequence encodes CASSSSFQVGFF.

The CDR3 region is CATSLPKSGSQSYTF. As DNA, the CDR3 is TGTGCCACCAGCCTTCCCAAGTCCGGGAGCCAGAGCTACACCTTC. This chain links TRBV15 with TRBJ1-2; D not certain. The CDR3 sequence is 15 residues long. V lost 5 bases to trimming and J lost 9 bases, with 22 bases between them. Germline lookup yields CDR1 LNHNV and CDR2 YYDKDF (reference sequence).

The chain recombines TRBV5-1 with TRBJ2-1; D unresolved. Trimming cost V 4 bases and J 8 bases, with 10 bases left between them. This CDR3 comprises 12 residues. Germline loops: CDR1 SGHRS, CDR2 YFSETQ. Here the CDR3 DNA reads TGCGCCAGCAGCCCTGATTGGGATGAGCAGTTCTTC. It yields the protein CASSPDWDEQFF.

This clone was seen a handful of times. The CDR3 protein is CAWKPGAGVIQYF. The CDR3 DNA reads TGTGCCTGGAAACCAGGGGCGGGAGTCATTCAGTACTTC. This rearrangement joins TRBV30 to TRBJ2-4; D is perhaps TRBD2 (7 bases). Looked up from germline, CDR1 is GTSNPN and CDR2 is SVGIG (reference sequence). The CDR3 is 13 residues long. The V and J ends lost 4 bases and 9 bases respectively, with 16 bases between them. Using reference TRBV30 and TRBJ2-4 for the parts outside the CDR3, the full variable domain is SQTIHQWPATLVQPVGSPLSLECTVEGTSNPNLYWYRQAAGRGLQLLFYSVGIGQISSEVPQNLSASRPQDRQFILSSKKLLLSDSGFYLCAWKPGAGVIQYFGAGTRLSVL.

This clone came up a few times. V is TRBV29-1 and J is TRBJ2-1, with TRBD2 identical over 7 bases. With 2 bases clipped from V and 9 bases from J, the junction kept 10 bases outside the gene matches. Looked up from germline, CDR1 is SQVTM and CDR2 is ANQGSEA. The CDR3 covers 14 residues. CDR3 in amino acids: CSVETGVRGGEQFF. The CDR3 coding sequence is TGCAGCGTTGAAACAGGAGTTCGCGGGGGTGAGCAGTTCTTC.

This clone was counted between two and nine times. This rearrangement joins TRBV13 to TRBJ2-3; no clear D gene. The CDR3 contains 14 residues. The germline V gene encodes CDR1 PRHDT and CDR2 FYEKMQ (reference sequence). Trimming took 3 bases from V and 2 from J, leaving 9 bases between them. The CDR3 coding sequence is TGTGCCAGCAGCTTCCGTGGAGTCACAGATACGCAGTATTTT. Translation: CASSFRGVTDTQYF.

The genes are TRBV5-1 and TRBJ1-1; TRBD1 is a possible D gene (6 bases). Germline V gene lookup returns CDR1 SGHRS and CDR2 YFSETQ. The V end was cut by 3 bases, the J end by 5 bases, with 20 bases between. CDR3 length equals 16 residues. This CDR3 reads CASSSSYRVAWTEAFF. CDR3 coding DNA: TGCGCCAGCAGCTCGAGCTACAGGGTTGCGTGGACTGAAGCTTTCTTT.

The rearrangement uses TRBV7-9 and TRBJ2-1; D not certain. The V and J ends lost 3 bases and 9 bases respectively, with 9 bases between them. Germline assignment: CDR1 SEHNR and CDR2 FQNEAQ (reference sequence). This CDR3 region has 12 residues. This chain's CDR3 is CASSLSSGEQFF. In DNA form, the CDR3 reads TGTGCCAGCAGCTTGTCTAGTGGTGAGCAGTTCTTC.

This chain connects TRBV27 to TRBJ1-5; a possible D gene is TRBD1 (5 bases). The germline V gene encodes CDR1 MNHEY and CDR2 SMNVEV (reference sequence). The CDR3 sequence is 13 residues long. V lost 6 bases and J 1 base, leaving 7 bases between the germline ends. The CDR3 coding sequence is TGTGCCAGCAGCGGGGGAAGCAATCAGCCCCAGCATTTT. Translating it yields CASSGGSNQPQHF.

The chain links TRBV5-1 to TRBJ1-1; D possibly corresponds to TRBD1 (5 bases). Trimming shortened V by 4 bases and J by 6 bases, and 13 bases separated the two germline ends. The V gene's germline CDR1 is SGHRS and CDR2 YFSETQ. CDR3 length: 13 residues. Here the CDR3 reads CASSIGWDPEAFF. The CDR3 nucleotides are TGCGCCAGCAGCATAGGCTGGGACCCTGAAGCTTTCTTT.

The V gene is TRBV15, the J gene TRBJ2-5, with 7 positions matching TRBD1. CDR1 is LNHNV, CDR2 YYDKDF, per germline (reference sequence). The CDR3 extends over 14 amino acids. CDR3 in DNA: TGTGCTACGAAGGAAGGGGGCGCCTTCGAGACCCAGTACTTC. This sequence encodes CATKEGGAFETQYF.

In this sample, this clone turned up a few times. The chain combines TRBV29-1 with TRBJ1-2; D perhaps matches TRBD1 (5 bases). CDR3 length: 14 amino acids. CDR1 and CDR2 from the germline V gene are SQVTM and ANQGSEA. V gave up 5 bases and J gave up 1 base, with 14 bases separating them. Here the CDR3 DNA reads TGCAGCGTTCGCCAGACAGCGAGTAACTATGGCTACACCTTC. It translates to CSVRQTASNYGYTF.

This clone was counted a few times. The sample contains more than one DNA sequence encoding this CDR3. V gene TRBV5-1 combines with J gene TRBJ2-2; TRBD1 aligns across 11 bases. This CDR3 comprises 15 residues. V dropped 4 bases and J dropped 4; count of bases not matched to a gene: 3. Per the germline V gene, CDR1 is SGHRS and CDR2 is YFSETQ. The CDR3: CASSPGTGGTGELFF. CDR3 DNA: TGCGCCAGCAGCCCGGGGACAGGGGGCACCGGGGAGCTGTTTTTT.

This chain connects TRBV5-1 to TRBJ2-7, with 8 bases identical to TRBD2. The J segment lost 3 bases and the V segment lost 1 base, leaving 0 bases of the junction unmatched. CDR1 and CDR2 (germline): SGHRS, YFSETQ. This CDR3 is built from 13 residues. Here the CDR3 reads CASSLREGYEQYF. As DNA, the CDR3 is TGCGCCAGCAGCTTGCGGGAGGGCTACGAGCAGTACTTC. The full variable domain, in which reference TRBV5-1 and TRBJ2-7 provide the parts outside the CDR3, is KAGVTQTPRYLIKTRGQQVTLSCSPISGHRSVSWYQQTPGQGLQFLFEYFSETQRNKGNFPGRFSGRQFSNSRSEMNVSTLELGDSALYLCASSLREGYEQYFGPGTRLTVT.

This clone was picked up a small number of times. The gene calls are TRBV7-9 and TRBJ2-7; D is ambiguous. Deletions cut 5 bases from V and 3 bases from J, with 8 bases between. Germline CDR1 reads SEHNR; CDR2 reads FQNEAQ (reference sequence). The CDR3 extends over 12 amino acids. The CDR3 DNA reads as TGTGCCAGCAGCACCTCAAGCTACGAGCAGTACTTC. Translating it yields CASSTSSYEQYF.

Concerning this clone itself: This CDR3 is also generated by other DNA sequences in the sample. The V gene is TRBV30, the J gene TRBJ1-2, with a tentative D call TRBD1 (6 bases). The germline gives CDR1 GTSNPN, CDR2 SVGIG (reference sequence). The CDR3 loop spans 12 amino acids. Trimming took 1 base from V and 5 from J, leaving 8 bases between them. The CDR3 nucleotides read TGTGCCTGGAGTGGGCAGGGGTATGGCTACACCTTC. Protein sequence: CAWSGQGYGYTF.

Worth noting for this clone: An end of the junction differs from the germline gene, which may be a read error. The CDR3 sequence: CATGRVLSYNSPLHF. In nucleotides, the CDR3 is TGTGCCACCGGCAGAGTTTTATCCTATAATTCACCCCTCCACTTT. The rearrangement uses TRBV15 and TRBJ1-6; D remains ambiguous. The CDR3 totals 15 residues. In germline, CDR1 is LNHNV, CDR2 YYDKDF (reference sequence).

The gene calls are TRBV9 and TRBJ2-7; TRBD1 might be the D (6 bases). This CDR3 has 16 amino acids. V was trimmed by 4 bases and J by 0 bases, leaving 17 bases between them. Germline V gene lookup returns CDR1 SGDLS and CDR2 YYNGEE. The CDR3 loop reads CASSSRVGGASYEQYF. DNA for the CDR3: TGTGCCAGCAGCTCACGAGTAGGGGGAGCCTCCTACGAGCAGTACTTC.

In its sample, this clone was seen a few times. The gene calls are TRBV30 and TRBJ2-3, with 8 bases fitting TRBD2. Trimming took 4 bases from V and 1 from J; bases not matched to a gene: 1. This CDR3 has 13 residues. The germline V gene has CDR1 GTSNPN and CDR2 SVGIG (reference sequence). Here the CDR3 DNA reads TGTGCCTGGAATAGCGGGGGCACAGATACGCAGTATTTT. This translates into CAWNSGGTDTQYF.

Comments on this clone: A junction end diverges from the germline sequence, so it may reflect a read error. The chain employs TRBV30 and TRBJ2-7; 7 positions match TRBD2. The germline V gene encodes CDR1 GTSNPN and CDR2 SVGIG (reference sequence). This CDR3 comprises 12 residues. As DNA, the CDR3 is TGTGCCTCTAATATGATTCGGGAGGAGCTTACCTTC. Translation: CASNMIREELTF.

As concerns this clone: Additional DNA sequences in this sample encode the identical CDR3. This chain connects TRBV9 to TRBJ2-7, with 7 bases that match TRBD1. The germline V gene encodes CDR1 SGDLS and CDR2 YYNGEE. Trimming removed 4 bases from V and 0 bases from J; junction bases left unmatched: 4. The CDR3 has 14 residues. The chain's CDR3 is CASSPRDSSYEQYF. The CDR3 DNA is TGTGCCAGCAGCCCACGGGACAGCTCCTACGAGCAGTACTTC.

The V call is TRBV2, the J call TRBJ1-1; D gene unclear. The CDR3 consists of 13 residues. The germline gives CDR1 SNHLY, CDR2 FYNNEI. The V end lost 5 bases, the J end lost 2 bases, and 9 bases lay between the germline ends. CDR3 nucleotide sequence: TGTGCCAGCAGTCGCGACAAAAACACTGAAGCTTTCTTT. Its translation: CASSRDKNTEAFF.

This clone was seen a single time. J is TRBJ2-3 and V is TRBV15; the match to TRBD2 covers 9 bases. The CDR3 loop spans 13 amino acids. J was trimmed by 6 bases and V by 2 bases; bases with no gene match: 0. CDR1 is LNHNV, CDR2 YYDKDF, per germline (reference sequence). This CDR3 reads CATSRLAGDTQYF. CDR3 coding DNA: TGTGCCACCAGCAGACTAGCGGGGGATACGCAGTATTTT.

Concerning this clone itself: The sample contains more than one DNA sequence encoding this CDR3. The chain uses TRBV29-1 and TRBJ2-7; unclear D gene. The CDR3 is 11 amino acids. The V gene lost 6 bases and the J gene lost 0 bases, with 6 bases spanning the gap. CDR1 is SQVTM and CDR2 is ANQGSEA in the germline V gene. CDR3 amino acids: CSVGSSYEQYF. CDR3 nucleotide sequence: TGCAGCGTCGGCAGCTCCTACGAGCAGTACTTC.

The chain is built from TRBV9 and TRBJ2-2, with unresolved D. From germline, CDR1 is SGDLS and CDR2 YYNGEE. The CDR3 length is 14 residues. Between the trimmed V and J ends, which lost 2 bases and 7 bases, there was a span of 12 bases. The CDR3 reads CASSVAASSGELFF. DNA of the CDR3: TGTGCCAGCAGCGTGGCCGCCTCGAGCGGGGAGCTGTTTTTT.

The chain's CDR3 is CASSMYMSNEQYF. The CDR3 bases are TGTGCCAGCAGCATGTACATGTCCAACGAGCAGTACTTC. The V and J genes are TRBV7-3 and TRBJ2-7; D unclear. Germline V lookup: CDR1 SGHTA, CDR2 FQGTGA. This CDR3 region has 13 residues. The V gene lost 5 bases and the J gene lost 5 bases, with 13 bases spanning the gap. Full variable domain (outside the CDR3, taken from reference TRBV7-3 and TRBJ2-7): GAGVSQTPSNKVTEKGKYVELRCDPISGHTALYWYRQSLGQGPEFLIYFQGTGAADDSGLPNDRFFAVRPEGSVSTLKIQRTERGDSAVYLCASSMYMSNEQYFGPGTRLTVT.

V usage is TRBV29-1 and J usage is TRBJ1-1; D gene uncertain. Trimming left V 4 bases short and J 4 bases short, with 10 bases between. Per germline, CDR1 SQVTM and CDR2 ANQGSEA. The CDR3 length is 12 residues. The DNA of the CDR3 is TGCAGCGTTGTTGGGTCGGGCACTGAAGCTTTCTTT. Translating it yields CSVVGSGTEAFF.

The rearrangement joins TRBV15 to TRBJ1-5; D unresolved. CDR1 and CDR2 (germline): LNHNV, YYDKDF (reference sequence). Trimming left V 5 bases short and J 4 bases short, with 18 bases between. The CDR3 sequence is 16 residues long. The CDR3: CATSPPGYGRNQPQHF. DNA for the CDR3: TGTGCCACCAGCCCCCCCGGTTACGGGAGGAATCAGCCCCAGCATTTT.